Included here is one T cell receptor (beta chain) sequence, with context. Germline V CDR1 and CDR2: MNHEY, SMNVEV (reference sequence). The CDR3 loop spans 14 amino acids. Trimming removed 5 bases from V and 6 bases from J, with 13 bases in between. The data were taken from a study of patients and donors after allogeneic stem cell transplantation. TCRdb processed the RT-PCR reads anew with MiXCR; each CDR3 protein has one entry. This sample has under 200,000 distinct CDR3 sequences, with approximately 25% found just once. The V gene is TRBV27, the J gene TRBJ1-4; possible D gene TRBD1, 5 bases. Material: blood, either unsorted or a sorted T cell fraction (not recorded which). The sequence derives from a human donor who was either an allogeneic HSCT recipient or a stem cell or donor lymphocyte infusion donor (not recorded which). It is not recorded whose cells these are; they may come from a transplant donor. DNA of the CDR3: TGTGCCAGCAGTGCGACAGCGTCCCATGAAAAACTGTTTTTT. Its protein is CASSATASHEKLFF.